These T cell receptor beta chains were read from a single sample in a study of OX40 agonist ivuxolimab in advanced cancers. Profiling relied on immunoSEQ multiplex PCR, and the TCRdb table lists in-frame clones only, not all of them. The table shows 87,000 or so clones, with about 86% occurring only once. The starting material was CD4+ or CD8+ T cells sorted from blood, obtained in a trial of the OX40 agonist ivuxolimab. The receptors come from an adult with an advanced solid tumor such as melanoma, head and neck, liver or kidney cancer. Each CDR3 is given with its conserved first and last residue. A D gene is named only where the DNA matches it firmly. Part of the rows lack a size; the others show once, few, many or a class for expanded clones.

CDR3aa: CASSILGQGIKNTGELFF
CDR3nt: TGTGCCAGTAGTATATTGGGCCAGGGTATCAAGAACACCGGGGAGCTGTTTTTT
d_gene: -
v_gene: TRBV19
abundance: -
j_gene: TRBJ2-2

CDR3aa: CASSSPGQPGYTF
CDR3nt: TGTGCCAGCAGCTCACCGGGACAGCCCGGCTACACCTTC
d_gene: TRBD1
v_gene: TRBV7-3
abundance: -
j_gene: TRBJ1-2

CDR3aa: CAIGLAGMTDTQYF
CDR3nt: TGTGCCATCGGTTTAGCGGGAATGACAGATACGCAGTATTTT
d_gene: TRBD2
v_gene: TRBV10-3
abundance: -
j_gene: TRBJ2-3

CDR3aa: CASSFDRGRETQYF
CDR3nt: TGTGCCAGCAGTTTCGACAGGGGGCGAGAGACCCAGTACTTC
d_gene: TRBD1
v_gene: TRBV2
abundance: -
j_gene: TRBJ2-5

CDR3aa: CASRDSGSYGYTF
CDR3nt: TGTGCCAGCAGGGACAGTGGGAGCTATGGCTACACCTTC
d_gene: -
v_gene: TRBV6-5
abundance: -
j_gene: TRBJ1-2

CDR3aa: CASSIVGRANTGELFF
CDR3nt: TGTGCCAGTAGTATAGTTGGCAGGGCGAACACCGGGGAGCTGTTTTTT
d_gene: -
v_gene: TRBV19
abundance: -
j_gene: TRBJ2-2

CDR3aa: CASSPDPNTGELFF
CDR3nt: TGTGCCAGCAGTCCGGATCCGAACACCGGGGAGCTGTTTTTT
d_gene: -
v_gene: TRBV5-4
abundance: -
j_gene: TRBJ2-2

CDR3aa: CASKRQQETQYF
CDR3nt: TGTGCCAGCAAAAGACAGCAAGAGACCCAGTACTTC
d_gene: -
v_gene: TRBV6-1
abundance: -
j_gene: TRBJ2-5

CDR3aa: CASSSLRGENTIYF
CDR3nt: TGTGCCAGTAGTTCGCTCAGGGGGGAAAACACCATATATTTT
d_gene: TRBD1
v_gene: TRBV19
abundance: once
j_gene: TRBJ1-3

CDR3aa: CASSPRLGRGNEKLFF
CDR3nt: TGTGCCAGTAGTCCAAGGTTGGGACGGGGGAATGAAAAACTGTTTTTT
d_gene: -
v_gene: TRBV19
abundance: -
j_gene: TRBJ1-4

CDR3aa: CASSPYSGEQYF
CDR3nt: TGTGCCAGCAGCCCCTACTCTGGTGAGCAGTACTTC
d_gene: -
v_gene: TRBV7-2
abundance: few
j_gene: TRBJ2-7

CDR3aa: CASSSPGTSGGAGEQYF
CDR3nt: TGTGCCAGCAGTTCCCCCGGGACTAGCGGGGGGGCTGGCGAGCAGTACTTC
d_gene: TRBD2
v_gene: TRBV28
abundance: -
j_gene: TRBJ2-7

CDR3aa: CASSLDGPQETQYF
CDR3nt: TGCGCCAGCAGCCTGGACGGACCTCAAGAGACCCAGTACTTC
d_gene: -
v_gene: TRBV10-1
abundance: -
j_gene: TRBJ2-5

CDR3aa: CASSVGSRGAGNTIYF
CDR3nt: TGTGCCAGCAGCGTGGGAAGCAGGGGTGCTGGAAACACCATATATTTT
d_gene: -
v_gene: TRBV9
abundance: -
j_gene: TRBJ1-3

CDR3aa: CASSLSGQGVYGYTF
CDR3nt: TGTGCCAGCAGCTTGTCGGGACAGGGCGTCTATGGCTACACCTTC
d_gene: TRBD1
v_gene: TRBV5-6
abundance: once
j_gene: TRBJ1-2

CDR3aa: CAWSEQGYGYTF
CDR3nt: TGTGCCTGGAGTGAACAGGGGTATGGCTACACCTTC
d_gene: TRBD1
v_gene: TRBV30
abundance: -
j_gene: TRBJ1-2

CDR3aa: CASSLTSTFTDTQYF
CDR3nt: TGCGCCAGCAGCTTGACTTCGACTTTCACAGATACGCAGTATTTT
d_gene: -
v_gene: TRBV5-1
abundance: -
j_gene: TRBJ2-3

CDR3aa: CAPLAGRSSYEQYF
CDR3nt: TGTGCCCCCCTTGCGGGACGGAGCTCCTACGAGCAGTACTTC
d_gene: -
v_gene: TRBV7-9
abundance: -
j_gene: TRBJ2-7

CDR3aa: CASSPLSGATGELFF
CDR3nt: TGTGCCAGCTCACCACTGTCCGGGGCTACCGGGGAGCTGTTTTTT
d_gene: -
v_gene: TRBV18
abundance: -
j_gene: TRBJ2-2

CDR3aa: CASSLESSGAYEQYF
CDR3nt: TGCGCCAGCAGCTTGGAGTCTAGCGGGGCCTACGAGCAGTACTTC
d_gene: TRBD2
v_gene: TRBV5-1
abundance: once
j_gene: TRBJ2-7

CDR3aa: CATSRDARTLRGQPQHF
CDR3nt: TGTGCCACCAGCAGAGATGCGAGGACCCTGAGGGGTCAGCCCCAGCATTTT
d_gene: -
v_gene: TRBV15
abundance: once
j_gene: TRBJ1-5

CDR3aa: CATSRLRTGSSYEQYF
CDR3nt: TGTGCCACCAGCAGGCTTAGGACAGGGAGCTCCTACGAGCAGTACTTC
d_gene: TRBD1
v_gene: TRBV15
abundance: -
j_gene: TRBJ2-7

CDR3aa: CASSQGPASGRTTGELFF
CDR3nt: TGCGCCAGCAGCCAAGGCCCGGCTAGCGGGAGGACCACCGGGGAGCTGTTTTTT
d_gene: TRBD2
v_gene: TRBV4-1
abundance: many
j_gene: TRBJ2-2

CDR3aa: CASSLEYEQYF
CDR3nt: TGTGCCAGCAGCTTAGAATACGAGCAGTACTTC
d_gene: -
v_gene: TRBV7-6
abundance: -
j_gene: TRBJ2-7

CDR3aa: CASSQAPGGLGPQHF
CDR3nt: TGCGCCAGCAGCCAAGCACCGGGCGGACTGGGCCCCCAGCATTTT
d_gene: -
v_gene: TRBV4-1
abundance: -
j_gene: TRBJ1-5

CDR3aa: CASTEVWTLGNTIYF
CDR3nt: TGTGCCAGCACCGAAGTGTGGACCCTTGGAAACACCATATATTTT
d_gene: -
v_gene: TRBV6-1
abundance: -
j_gene: TRBJ1-3

CDR3aa: CASSLGGFQETQYF
CDR3nt: TGTGCCAGCAGCTTAGGGGGTTTCCAAGAGACCCAGTACTTC
d_gene: -
v_gene: TRBV11-2
abundance: -
j_gene: TRBJ2-5

CDR3aa: CASSVEGTGGTGELFF
CDR3nt: TGTGCCAGTAGTGTCGAGGGGACAGGGGGCACCGGGGAGCTGTTTTTT
d_gene: TRBD1
v_gene: TRBV19
abundance: -
j_gene: TRBJ2-2

CDR3aa: CASSLGQPQHF
CDR3nt: TGTGCCAGCAGCTTGGGTCAGCCCCAGCATTTT
d_gene: -
v_gene: TRBV11-3
abundance: -
j_gene: TRBJ1-5

CDR3aa: CASSQEASGPSSYNEQFF
CDR3nt: TGTGCCAGCAGTCAAGAGGCTAGCGGGCCTAGCTCCTACAATGAGCAGTTCTTC
d_gene: TRBD2
v_gene: TRBV27
abundance: -
j_gene: TRBJ2-1

CDR3aa: CASLISGNTEAFF
CDR3nt: TGTGCCAGCCTCATCAGCGGGAACACTGAAGCTTTCTTT
d_gene: -
v_gene: TRBV6-5
abundance: -
j_gene: TRBJ1-1

CDR3aa: CASTLDGNTIYF
CDR3nt: TGTGCCAGTACTTTGGACGGAAACACCATATATTTT
d_gene: -
v_gene: TRBV19
abundance: -
j_gene: TRBJ1-3

CDR3aa: CASSLVITSGKDTQYF
CDR3nt: TGTGCCAGCAGCTTAGTAATCACTAGCGGGAAAGATACGCAGTATTTT
d_gene: TRBD2
v_gene: TRBV7-6
abundance: -
j_gene: TRBJ2-3

CDR3aa: CASTSERRIEQYF
CDR3nt: TGTGCCAGTACCTCCGAGAGGCGGATCGAGCAGTACTTC
d_gene: -
v_gene: TRBV19
abundance: few
j_gene: TRBJ2-7

CDR3aa: CASSLGAGTRSGNTIYF
CDR3nt: TGTGCCAGCAGCTTAGGGGCAGGAACCCGCTCTGGAAACACCATATATTTT
d_gene: -
v_gene: TRBV7-9
abundance: -
j_gene: TRBJ1-3

CDR3aa: CASSGLNTQYF
CDR3nt: TGTGCCAGCAGCGGACTGAACACGCAGTATTTT
d_gene: -
v_gene: TRBV2
abundance: once
j_gene: TRBJ2-3

CDR3aa: CASSHRTGLKYF
CDR3nt: TGTGCCAGCAGCCACAGGACCGGGTTAAAGTACTTC
d_gene: -
v_gene: TRBV7-6
abundance: -
j_gene: TRBJ2-7

CDR3aa: CASSPRQEGTEAFF
CDR3nt: TGTGCCAGCAGCCCGAGACAGGAAGGGACTGAAGCTTTCTTT
d_gene: -
v_gene: TRBV9
abundance: -
j_gene: TRBJ1-1

CDR3aa: CASSLAGRANTGELFF
CDR3nt: TGTGCCAGCAGCTTGGCGGGGCGCGCGAACACCGGGGAGCTGTTTTTT
d_gene: -
v_gene: TRBV5-6
abundance: few
j_gene: TRBJ2-2

CDR3aa: CASSILGRSYYGYTF
CDR3nt: TGTGCCAGTAGTATTCTAGGGCGGTCTTACTATGGCTACACCTTC
d_gene: -
v_gene: TRBV19
abundance: -
j_gene: TRBJ1-2

CDR3aa: CASSSDSLVTDTQYF
CDR3nt: TGCGCCAGCAGCTCGGACAGCTTGGTCACAGATACGCAGTATTTT
d_gene: -
v_gene: TRBV5-1
abundance: -
j_gene: TRBJ2-3

CDR3aa: CASSHLDGRANYGYTF
CDR3nt: TGTGCCAGCAGCCACCTCGACGGACGCGCTAACTATGGCTACACCTTC
d_gene: -
v_gene: TRBV5-6
abundance: once
j_gene: TRBJ1-2

CDR3aa: CASSTGQGASYEQYF
CDR3nt: TGTGCCAGCAGTACTGGACAGGGGGCCTCCTACGAGCAGTACTTC
d_gene: TRBD1
v_gene: TRBV2
abundance: once
j_gene: TRBJ2-7

CDR3aa: CSVGRGLAGVSGNEQFF
CDR3nt: TGCAGCGTTGGGAGGGGACTAGCGGGAGTATCTGGCAATGAGCAGTTCTTC
d_gene: TRBD2
v_gene: TRBV29-1
abundance: -
j_gene: TRBJ2-1

CDR3aa: CASSSNPSGGVYEQYF
CDR3nt: TGTGCCAGCAGCTCTAATCCTAGCGGGGGGGTCTACGAGCAGTACTTC
d_gene: TRBD2
v_gene: TRBV5-4
abundance: -
j_gene: TRBJ2-7